This T cell receptor beta chain is from a study of beta chain features in type 1 diabetes. Study results and caveats: Shortening of TCRB CDR3s, moderate but significant, appeared in all four CD4+ subsets of Type 1 diabetes patients.

Expressed TCRB transcripts were sequenced because the entire RNA isolate underwent reverse transcription. Repertoires were generated with immunoSEQ multiplex PCR, while TCRdb's copy carries only in-frame clones and drops some. The sample holds about 340,000 clones, approximately 13% seen once. With regard to this clone: Its antigen is not identified.

Germline CDR1 reads MGHRA; CDR2 reads YSYEKL. The V gene lost 3 bases and the J gene lost 0 bases, with 18 bases spanning the gap. This CDR3 contains 18 residues. Sequencing was done on a sample of naive CD4+ T cells from blood. This TCR came from a woman between 18 and 29 years old with type 1 diabetes. The chain is built from TRBV4-1 and TRBJ2-1; D might be TRBD1 (6 bases). CDR3 nucleotide sequence: TGCGCCAGCAGCCATACTCCCACAGGGAAACCCTCCTACAATGAGCAGTTCTTC. Amino acids: CASSHTPTGKPSYNEQFF.